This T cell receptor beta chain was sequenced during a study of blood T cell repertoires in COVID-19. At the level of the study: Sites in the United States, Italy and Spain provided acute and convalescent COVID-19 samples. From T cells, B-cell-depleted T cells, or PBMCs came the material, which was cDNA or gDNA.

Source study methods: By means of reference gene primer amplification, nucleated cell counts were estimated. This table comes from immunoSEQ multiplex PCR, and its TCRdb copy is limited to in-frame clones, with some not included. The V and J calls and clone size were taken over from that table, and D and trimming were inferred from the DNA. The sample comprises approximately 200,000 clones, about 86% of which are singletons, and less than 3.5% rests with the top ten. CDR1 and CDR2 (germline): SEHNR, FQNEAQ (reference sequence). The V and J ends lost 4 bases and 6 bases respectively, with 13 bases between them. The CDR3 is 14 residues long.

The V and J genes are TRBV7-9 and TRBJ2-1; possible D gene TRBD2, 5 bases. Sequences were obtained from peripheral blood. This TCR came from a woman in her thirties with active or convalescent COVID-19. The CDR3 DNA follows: TGTGCCAGCAGCTCGCGGGCCCTAGGCAATGAGCAGTTCTTC. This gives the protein CASSSRALGNEQFF.